This entry lists 26 T cell receptor beta chains sequenced from one sample in a study of glioma-infiltrating T cells (TCRdb year 2016). Sequenced using an Illumina MiSeq. TCR alpha and beta CDR3 regions were amplified with the iRepertoire nested amplicon-rescue multiplex PCR (arm-PCR) platform from RNA. TCRdb reprocessing: public reads trimmed at Q25 with fastp, clones called with MiXCR, in-frame beta chains kept. One record per CDR3 amino acid sequence lists the most common genes and DNA. This sample comprises more than 90,000 distinct CDR3 sequences, around 37% of them detected only once. Jointly, the top ten make up 35% to 40% of the sample. The sequenced sample was glioma tissue, nonneoplastic brain tissue, or PBMCs (not recorded which). The source is a human donor with low-grade glioma or glioblastoma, undergoing nonglioma brain surgery, or in good health (not recorded which).

V usage is TRBV4-1 and J usage is TRBJ2-1, with D possibly being TRBD2 (5 bases). The DNA matches TRBJ2-7 better at its end, which makes the J call doubtful. CDR3 length equals 14 residues. Germline V lookup: CDR1 MGHRA, CDR2 YSYEKL. The CDR3 bases are TGCGCCAGCAGCCTTCGACTATCATACAATGAGCAGTACTTC. Translation gives CASSLRLSYNEQYF.

Many counts were recorded for this clonotype. This chain joins TRBV5-4 and TRBJ2-3, with 11 bases aligning to TRBD2. Germline CDR1 and CDR2: SGHNT and YYREEE (reference sequence). The CDR3 runs 16 residues. With V trimmed by 4 bases and J by 7 bases, 11 bases remained unmatched. CDR3 amino acids: CASSRPLSGGANTQYF. The CDR3 region has the DNA TGTGCCAGCAGCCGCCCGCTTAGCGGGGGGGCGAATACGCAGTATTTT.

As concerns this clonotype: This CDR3 fails to terminate in the conserved phenylalanine or tryptophan, so it likely reflects a read error. The chain joins TRBV7-2 to TRBJ2-1; possible D gene TRBD2, 5 bases. Deletions cut 3 bases from V and 5 bases from J, with 14 bases between. In germline, CDR1 is SGHTA, CDR2 FQGNSA. The CDR3 is 15 amino acids. CDR3 protein: CASSFWGYGDNEQFL. DNA for the CDR3: TGTGCCAGCAGCTTTTGGGGATACGGGGACAATGAGCAGTTCTTA.

As concerns this clonotype: Because it lacks the conserved phenylalanine or tryptophan at the end, this CDR3 is likely a read error. This rearrangement joins TRBV7-2 to TRBJ2-1, with D uncertain. CDR1 is SGHTA, CDR2 FQGNSA, per germline. V was trimmed by 6 bases and J by 10 bases, leaving 13 bases between them. The CDR3 covers 12 residues. CDR3 DNA sequence: TGTGCCAGCAGTGAAACGCCCCACGAGCAGTTCTCC. Its protein is CASSETPHEQFS.

This clonotype showed up many times. The CDR3 spells CASSQRTGSPLHF. The CDR3 DNA sequence: TGTGCCAGCAGTCAGAGGACCGGGTCACCCCTCCACTTT. The V and J genes are TRBV2 and TRBJ1-6; no definite D call. The V gene's germline CDR1 is SNHLY and CDR2 FYNNEI. The CDR3 runs to 13 residues. V dropped 5 bases and J dropped 10 bases, with 12 bases sitting between them.

Note on this clonotype: A much bigger clone sits one base away, suggesting this may be a read error. The V and J genes are TRBV19 and TRBJ2-2, with no clear D. Germline V CDR1 and CDR2: LNHDA, SQIVND (reference sequence). V lost 3 bases, J lost 2 bases, and 10 bases lay in between. This CDR3 has 15 amino acids. CDR3 sequence reads: CASSIPGSNTGELFF. The DNA of the CDR3 is TGTGCCAGTAGTATCCCCGGATCTAACACCGGGGAGCTGTTTTTT.

This clonotype was seen repeatedly, ten times or more. The chain couples TRBV20-1 to TRBJ2-7; 10 bases line up with TRBD2. Germline V gene lookup returns CDR1 DFQATT and CDR2 SNEGSKA (reference sequence). The CDR3 covers 15 residues. V lost 1 base and J lost 7; bases outside the gene matches: 10. Here the CDR3 reads CSARGPLAGVGEQYF. DNA of the CDR3: TGCAGTGCTAGAGGCCCGCTAGCGGGAGTTGGTGAGCAGTACTTC.

This clonotype was picked up many times. The chain carries TRBV14 and TRBJ1-5, with 8 bases lining up with TRBD1. Germline CDR1 is SGHDN and CDR2 is FVKESK. Losses at the gene ends were 0 bases for V and 4 bases for J; bases not matched to a gene: 5. There are 16 residues in the CDR3. The CDR3 region is CASSQEGTGPNQPQHF. CDR3 DNA: TGTGCCAGCAGCCAAGAGGGGACAGGTCCTAATCAGCCCCAGCATTTT.

For this clonotype: This sequence may be a read error, since a much larger clone differs from it by one base. This chain uses TRBV12-5 with TRBJ2-7, with 9 bases fitting TRBD1. V was pared by 4 bases and J by 6 bases, with 10 bases of the junction left unmatched. CDR1 and CDR2 from the germline V gene are LGHNT and FRNRAP. The length of the CDR3 is 15 residues. DNA for the CDR3: TGTGCTAGTGGTTGGCGGGACAGGGCCCTCGGCGAGCAGTACTTC. This codes for CASGWRDRALGEQYF.

This clonotype appeared many times. The chain employs TRBV19 and TRBJ1-4; 8 bases map to TRBD1. V was clipped by 3 bases and J by 7 bases; unmatched bases: 4. CDR3 size: 14 residues. From germline, CDR1 is LNHDA and CDR2 SQIVND (reference sequence). The CDR3 here is CASSMATGAEKLFF. CDR3 nucleotides: TGTGCCAGTAGTATGGCGACAGGGGCTGAAAAACTGTTTTTT.

This clonotype showed up many times. The chain has TRBV29-1 and TRBJ2-1, with 9 bases aligning to TRBD1. Germline CDR1 SQVTM, CDR2 ANQGSEA. The CDR3 has 16 residues. The V segment lost 0 bases and the J segment 5 bases; nucleotides outside the gene matches: 8. The CDR3 spells CSVEDLNRDRDNEQFF. The CDR3 region has the DNA TGCAGCGTTGAAGATCTGAACCGGGACAGGGACAATGAGCAGTTCTTC.

CDR3 sequence: CASSLAPLPCNEQFF. The CDR3 DNA reads as TGTGCCAGCAGCTTAGCCCCCCTTCCCTGCAACGAGCAGTTCTTC. The V call is TRBV7-2, the J call TRBJ2-1, with no clear D. The V and J ends lost 0 bases and 10 bases respectively, with 16 bases between them. Germline assignment: CDR1 SGHTA and CDR2 FQGNSA. The CDR3 covers 15 residues.

This clonotype was picked up a small number of times. The rearrangement joins TRBV5-1 to TRBJ1-1; D gene uncertain. The CDR3 totals 15 residues. The V gene's germline CDR1 is SGHRS and CDR2 YFSETQ. V dropped 0 bases and J dropped 4 bases, with 13 bases sitting between them. This chain's CDR3 is CASSLVGGPGTEAFF. CDR3 nucleotides: TGCGCCAGCAGCTTGGTAGGAGGGCCGGGCACTGAAGCTTTCTTT.

This clonotype was counted many times. This chain links TRBV5-1 with TRBJ1-2; TRBD1 matches 11 bases. V trimming: 1 base; J trimming: 2 bases; junction bases outside the gene matches: 10. The CDR3 runs 18 residues. Germline lookup yields CDR1 SGHRS and CDR2 YFSETQ. In DNA form, the CDR3 reads TGCGCCAGCAGCTTGTCCTGGACAGGGGGCGCTTCCAACTATGGCTACACCTTC. This codes for CASSLSWTGGASNYGYTF.

This clonotype was counted ten times or more. The rearrangement uses TRBV18 and TRBJ2-1, with D possibly being TRBD1 (5 bases). Trimming took 1 base from V and 0 from J, leaving 7 bases between them. Germline loops: CDR1 KGHSH, CDR2 LQKENI. This CDR3 region has 15 residues. The CDR3 region is CASSPQQASYNEQFF. The CDR3 nucleotides are TGTGCCAGCTCACCACAACAGGCCTCCTACAATGAGCAGTTCTTC.

This chain links TRBV11-2 with TRBJ2-7; 7 bases are shared with TRBD1. Trimming at V came to 4 bases and at J to 7 bases, leaving 19 bases not matched to a gene. This CDR3 is built from 17 residues. In germline, CDR1 is SGHAT, CDR2 FQNNGV. DNA of the CDR3: TGTGCCAGCAGCTCCCCCGGGGACAGTTCGTACTTGGAAGAGCAGTACTTC. Translated: CASSSPGDSSYLEEQYF.

This chain connects TRBV6-4 to TRBJ2-1; the match to TRBD2 covers 14 bases. The CDR3 totals 14 residues. After removal of 5 bases from V and 16 bases from J, the junction contained 10 bases not matched to a gene. The germline gives CDR1 MRHNA, CDR2 SNTAGT. The CDR3 bases are TGTGCCAGCAGTCTAACCGGGACTAGCGGGAGAGAATTCTTC. Translated: CASSLTGTSGREFF.

A note on this clonotype: A much larger clone differs by one base, so this may be a read error. The chain joins TRBV18 to TRBJ2-1; D might be TRBD1 (6 bases). Germline lookup yields CDR1 KGHSH and CDR2 LQKENI. This CDR3 has 16 residues. The CDR3 region is CAGSVDQGTVYNEQFF. The CDR3 region has the DNA TGTGCCGGCTCAGTGGACCAGGGGACCGTATACAATGAGCAGTTCTTC.

This clonotype was seen a handful of times. The genes are TRBV5-1 and TRBJ2-5; a possible D gene is TRBD1 (5 bases). The CDR3 runs 12 residues. The germline V and J ends were trimmed by 6 bases and 0 bases, with 6 bases remaining between them. Germline CDR1 reads SGHRS; CDR2 reads YFSETQ. CDR3 residues: CASKGYQETQYF. CDR3 coding DNA: TGCGCCAGCAAGGGGTACCAAGAGACCCAGTACTTC.

A remark on this clonotype: Relative to the germline gene, one junction end is altered; a read error may explain this. The rearrangement uses TRBV29-1 and TRBJ2-1; 15 nucleotides line up with TRBD2. There are 16 residues in the CDR3. The V gene's germline CDR1 is SQVTM and CDR2 ANQGSEA. The CDR3 reads CSVEWTSGRAPNEEFF. In DNA, the CDR3 is TGCAGCGTTGAATGGACTAGCGGGAGGGCGCCCAATGAGGAGTTCTTC.

This clonotype has ten or more counts. V is TRBV6-2 or TRBV6-3 and J is TRBJ2-2; D is unresolved. Germline-derived CDR1 and CDR2 are MNHEY and SVGEGT. The CDR3 has 15 amino acids. V was pared by 4 bases and J by 0 bases, with 9 bases between. CDR3 sequence (DNA): TGTGCCAGCAGTTTAAGGGCTTCGAACACCGGGGAGCTGTTTTTT. Residues: CASSLRASNTGELFF.

On this clonotype: This sequence may be a read error, since a much larger clone differs from it by one base. The V call is TRBV19, the J call TRBJ1-5, with D perhaps TRBD1 (5 bases). The CDR3 is made up of 15 amino acids. Germline loops: CDR1 LNHDA, CDR2 SQIVND (reference sequence). The CDR3 sequence is CASSMEGWGNKPQHF. The CDR3 nucleotides read TGTGCCAGTAGTATGGAGGGTTGGGGCAATAAGCCCCAGCATTTT.

The rearrangement uses TRBV19 and TRBJ1-5; TRBD1 aligns across 8 bases. From germline, CDR1 is LNHDA and CDR2 SQIVND (reference sequence). V lost 8 bases, J lost 9 bases, and 15 bases stayed unmatched. This CDR3 comprises 15 residues. The DNA of the CDR3 is TGTGCCAGTTCCGGGACAGGTGGCTCTTACCGGCCCCAGCATTTT. Translating it yields CASSGTGGSYRPQHF.

This rearrangement joins TRBV28 to TRBJ2-1; TRBD1 might be the D (5 bases). The CDR3 loop spans 12 amino acids. The germline V gene encodes CDR1 MDHEN and CDR2 SYDVKM. This chain's CDR3 is CVRSFPIGVQFF. CDR3 in DNA: TGTGTCAGAAGCTTCCCGATAGGGGTGCAGTTCTTC.

This clonotype was seen once. The junction differs from germline at one of its ends, possibly a read error. The rearrangement uses TRBV28 and TRBJ1-5; TRBD1 matches 9 bases. The germline CDR1 and CDR2 sequences are MDHEN and SYDVKM. The CDR3 contains 15 residues. CDR3 protein: CASRISQGAAQPQHF. CDR3 bases: TGTGCCAGCAGAATATCACAGGGGGCGGCTCAGCCGCAGCATTTT.

As for this clonotype: Germline is not matched at one junction end, which may reflect a read error. The chain has TRBV7-6 and TRBJ2-3; D is uncertain. Looked up from germline, CDR1 is SGHVS and CDR2 is FNYEAQ. The length of the CDR3 is 14 residues. The CDR3 sequence: CASRLQTGTDTQYF. CDR3 sequence (DNA): TGTGCAAGCAGATTACAGACGGGCACAGATACGCAGTATTTT.